Presented here are 30 T cell receptor beta chains from one specimen sequenced in a study of cytomegalovirus exposure and HLA in healthy donors. PCR was performed using 60 Vbeta and 13 Jbeta primers. This table comes from immunoSEQ multiplex PCR, and its TCRdb copy is limited to in-frame clones, with some not included. This sample has roughly 100,000 clones; approximately 76% occur once, and the top ten carry 4.1%. The sequencing input was PBMCs. These receptors were obtained from a man aged 40-49 years in good health and CMV-seronegative.

This rearrangement joins TRBV19 to TRBJ2-3; 9 nucleotides agree with TRBD1. CDR1 and CDR2 (germline): LNHDA, SQIVND (reference sequence). J gave up 3 bases and V 7 bases, and 2 bases lay outside the gene matches. CDR3 length: 13 amino acids. CDR3 sequence reads: CASKGQGTDTQYF. CDR3 nucleotide sequence: TGTGCCAGTAAGGGACAGGGAACAGATACGCAGTATTTT. Looking up the rest from reference TRBV19 and TRBJ2-3 gives the full variable domain: DGGITQSPKYLFRKEGQNVTLSCEQNLNHDAMYWYRQDPGQGLRLIYYSQIVNDFQKGDIAEGYSVSREKKESFPLTVTSAQKNPTAFYLCASKGQGTDTQYFGPGTRLTVL.

The chain combines TRBV18 with TRBJ1-1, with TRBD1 matching 9 bases. The junction had 4 bases not matched to a gene; V was cut back by 4 bases and J by 4 bases. The germline CDR1 and CDR2 sequences are KGHSH and LQKENI. This CDR3 region has 14 residues. This CDR3 is CASSQGQGSTEAFF. In DNA form, the CDR3 reads TGTGCCAGCTCACAGGGACAGGGCAGCACTGAAGCTTTCTTT.

In its sample, this clone was seen a few times. The genes are TRBV18 and TRBJ1-5; no firm D call. Germline CDR1 reads KGHSH; CDR2 reads LQKENI. CDR3 length equals 12 residues. V was cut by 3 bases and J by 4 bases, with 4 bases left in between. The CDR3 loop is CASSPYNQPQHF. As DNA, the CDR3 is TGTGCCAGCTCACCTTATAATCAGCCCCAGCATTTT.

A single count supports this clone. The J gene is TRBJ2-1, the V gene TRBV10-2, with TRBD1 matching over 7 bases. V lost 7 bases to trimming and J lost 3 bases; unmatched junction nucleotides: 9. The CDR3 is 15 residues long. Per germline, CDR1 WSHSY and CDR2 SAAADI. DNA for the CDR3: TGCGCCAGCAACCCAACGGGACAGATCTACAATGAGCAGTTCTTC. Amino acids: CASNPTGQIYNEQFF.

The rearrangement uses TRBV11-3 and TRBJ2-3, with a weak D call TRBD2 (5 bases). Germline assignment: CDR1 SGHNT and CDR2 YENEEA. The CDR3 has 14 residues. V gave up 2 bases and J gave up 4 bases, with 10 bases separating them. CDR3 protein: CASSLREGPDTQYF. The CDR3 DNA is TGTGCCAGCAGCTTAAGAGAGGGCCCAGATACGCAGTATTTT. Combining the CDR3 with reference TRBV11-3 and TRBJ2-3 gives the whole variable domain EAGVVQSPRYKIIEKKQPVAFWCNPISGHNTLYWYLQNLGQGPELLIRYENEEAVDDSQLPKDRFSAERLKGVDSTLKIQPAELGDSAVYLCASSLREGPDTQYFGPGTRLTVL.

The chain has TRBV5-4 and TRBJ1-1, with TRBD1 identical over 7 bases. With 4 bases clipped from V and 0 bases from J, the junction kept 9 bases outside the gene matches. The CDR3 totals 16 residues. Germline CDR1 is SGHNT and CDR2 is YYREEE (reference sequence). The CDR3 region is CASSVIAGQMNTEAFF. The CDR3 DNA is TGTGCCAGCAGCGTCATAGCGGGACAGATGAACACTGAAGCTTTCTTT.

The chain joins TRBV21-1 to TRBJ1-2; whether TRBD1, the table's D call, matches the DNA was not checked. TRBV21-1 is noted as a pseudogene. The CDR3 consists of 16 residues. CDR3 loop: CASSGRQGHPDYGYTF. The DNA of the CDR3 is TGTGCCAGCAGCGGCCGACAGGGGCATCCTGACTATGGCTACACCTTC.

This rearrangement joins TRBV19 to TRBJ1-2, with D possibly being TRBD1 (6 bases). Germline-derived CDR1 and CDR2 are LNHDA and SQIVND (reference sequence). Between the trimmed V and J ends, which lost 7 bases and 4 bases, there was a span of 28 bases. CDR3 size: 18 residues. The CDR3 DNA follows: TGTGCCAGTACTTTTACACGGATCCGGGACACCGTTTTCTATGGCTACACCTTC. Translating gives CASTFTRIRDTVFYGYTF.

This rearrangement joins TRBV6-6 to TRBJ1-5; no definite D call. The germline gives CDR1 MNHNY, CDR2 SVGAGI (reference sequence). V lost 4 bases and J 3 bases, leaving 4 bases between the germline ends. This CDR3 has 12 amino acids. CDR3 amino acids: CASSSFNQPQHF. The CDR3 nucleotides are TGTGCCAGCAGTTCCTTCAATCAGCCCCAGCATTTT.

The rearrangement uses TRBV6-5 and TRBJ2-1; 8 positions match TRBD2. The CDR3 length is 14 residues. Unmatched junction bases numbered 2, after V lost 2 bases and J lost 5 bases. From germline, CDR1 is MNHEY and CDR2 SVGAGI. Here the CDR3 reads CASSYRGGNNEQFF. The CDR3 DNA follows: TGTGCCAGCAGTTACCGGGGGGGTAACAATGAGCAGTTCTTC.

J is TRBJ2-6 and V is TRBV2, with TRBD1 as a possible D gene (5 bases). Germline V lookup: CDR1 SNHLY, CDR2 FYNNEI. The CDR3 contains 13 residues. Trimming shortened V by 5 bases and J by 4 bases, and 6 bases separated the two germline ends. CDR3 nucleotides: TGTGCCAGCAGTAGGGGAGGGGCCAACGTCCTGACTTTC. Translation gives CASSRGGANVLTF.

The chain has TRBV9 and TRBJ2-1, with TRBD1 as a possible D gene (6 bases). The V and J ends lost 3 bases and 0 bases respectively, with 10 bases between them. The CDR3 spans 15 residues. Germline CDR1 and CDR2: SGDLS and YYNGEE. The CDR3 here is CASSALTGSYNEQFF. The CDR3 DNA reads TGTGCCAGCAGCGCCCTGACAGGCTCCTACAATGAGCAGTTCTTC.

The V gene is TRBV2, the J gene TRBJ1-4, with 8 bases fitting TRBD1. CDR1 is SNHLY, CDR2 FYNNEI, per germline. The CDR3 covers 13 residues. J was trimmed by 4 bases and V by 8 bases; bases with no gene match: 3. The CDR3 DNA follows: TGTGCCAGCCGCGACAGGGGTAATGAAAAACTGTTTTTT. Encoded protein: CASRDRGNEKLFF.

This clone was seen a few times. This chain connects TRBV7-9 to TRBJ2-2, with D unclear. Trimming cost V 5 bases and J 0 bases, with 10 bases left between them. From germline, CDR1 is SEHNR and CDR2 FQNEAQ (reference sequence). The CDR3 is 15 residues long. CDR3 nucleotide sequence: TGTGCCAGCAGCCCCTACGGGTCGAACACCGGGGAGCTGTTTTTT. Protein sequence: CASSPYGSNTGELFF. Supplemented by reference TRBV7-9 and TRBJ2-2, the full variable domain reads DTGVSQNPRHKITKRGQNVTFRCDPISEHNRLYWYRQTLGQGPEFLTYFQNEAQLEKSRLLSDRFSAERPKGSFSTLEIQRTEQGDSAMYLCASSPYGSNTGELFFGEGSRLTVL.

The chain is built from TRBV5-1 and TRBJ1-2, with TRBD1 matching over 8 bases. CDR3 length equals 15 residues. V was pared by 4 bases and J by 0 bases, with 5 bases of the junction left unmatched. The germline V gene encodes CDR1 SGHRS and CDR2 YFSETQ. This CDR3 is CASSPGQGPNYGYTF. Here the CDR3 DNA reads TGCGCCAGCAGCCCAGGACAGGGACCTAACTATGGCTACACCTTC.

The genes are TRBV6-5 and TRBJ2-5; TRBD1 matches at 9 bases. The better agreement between TRBJ2-7 and the DNA end casts doubt on the J call. Germline loops: CDR1 MNHEY, CDR2 SVGAGI. The CDR3 spans 15 residues. The CDR3: CASSYSGQGSYEQYF. CDR3 bases: TGTGCCAGCAGTTACTCAGGACAGGGGAGCTACGAGCAGTACTTC.

V gene TRBV2 combines with J gene TRBJ2-1; TRBD2 might be the D (6 bases). This CDR3 has 16 amino acids. The V gene lost 4 bases and the J gene lost 5 bases, with 18 bases spanning the gap. From germline, CDR1 is SNHLY and CDR2 FYNNEI. DNA for the CDR3: TGTGCCAGCAGTGTGAGGGGAGCGGGTGCTAACAATGAGCAGTTCTTC. This translates into CASSVRGAGANNEQFF.

Here the CDR3 DNA reads TGTGCCAGCAGCGTATCCGCCGACTACAGCTCCTACAATGAGCAGTTCTTC. This encodes CASSVSADYSSYNEQFF. This chain links TRBV9 with TRBJ2-1; D may be TRBD2 (5 bases). The V and J ends lost 1 base and 0 bases respectively, with 14 bases between them. The CDR3 runs 17 residues. The germline V gene has CDR1 SGDLS and CDR2 YYNGEE.

The chain couples TRBV21-1 to TRBJ2-5; the D call TRBD2 from the table was never checked on the DNA. The end of the DNA fits TRBJ2-7 better, so the J call may be wrong. TRBV21-1 is labeled a pseudogene. This CDR3 is built from 19 residues. CDR3 amino acids: CASSKPPAEGGTESYEQYF. The CDR3 DNA reads as TGTGCCAGCAGCAAACCCCCTGCAGAAGGAGGGACGGAATCCTACGAGCAGTACTTC.

The chain is built from TRBV29-1 and TRBJ2-1, with TRBD2 matching 11 bases. V gave up 8 bases and J gave up 1 base; unmatched junction bases: 4. The CDR3 totals 14 residues. Germline-derived CDR1 and CDR2 are SQVTM and ANQGSEA. CDR3: CSSLAGDSYNEQFF. Written as DNA, the CDR3 is TGCAGCTCACTAGCGGGGGATTCCTACAATGAGCAGTTCTTC.

Written as DNA, the CDR3 is TGTGCCAGTAGCCCTGGGACAGGAGGTAACTATGGCTACACCTTC. Its protein is CASSPGTGGNYGYTF. The V gene is TRBV19, the J gene TRBJ1-2; 8 positions match TRBD1. Trimming at V came to 6 bases and at J to 1 base, leaving 7 bases not matched to a gene. The CDR3 sequence is 15 residues long. The V gene's germline CDR1 is LNHDA and CDR2 SQIVND (reference sequence). Together with reference TRBV19 and TRBJ1-2, the CDR3 gives the full variable domain: DGGITQSPKYLFRKEGQNVTLSCEQNLNHDAMYWYRQDPGQGLRLIYYSQIVNDFQKGDIAEGYSVSREKKESFPLTVTSAQKNPTAFYLCASSPGTGGNYGYTFGSGTRLTVV.

V gene TRBV9 combines with J gene TRBJ2-7; 7 bases align to TRBD1. Unmatched junction bases numbered 5, after V lost 4 bases and J lost 4 bases. Germline values: CDR1 SGDLS, CDR2 YYNGEE. CDR3 size: 13 residues. The CDR3, as DNA: TGTGCCAGCAGCCCTGACAGGGAGTACGAGCAGTACTTC. It encodes CASSPDREYEQYF.

This chain links TRBV7-9 with TRBJ2-2, with a tentative D call TRBD2 (6 bases). From germline, CDR1 is SEHNR and CDR2 FQNEAQ (reference sequence). The length of the CDR3 is 14 residues. Trimming removed 5 bases from V and 6 bases from J, with 13 bases in between. The CDR3 coding sequence is TGTGCCAGCAGCCCCCGGGGAGGCGCCGGGGAGCTGTTTTTT. Its protein is CASSPRGGAGELFF.

This sequence joins TRBV7-3 and TRBJ1-1; 8 nucleotides line up with TRBD1. This CDR3 has 13 amino acids. Germline V lookup: CDR1 SGHTA, CDR2 FQGTGA. V was clipped by 5 bases and J by 4 bases; unmatched bases: 3. The CDR3 loop reads CASSTRGPTEAFF. The CDR3 DNA reads as TGTGCCAGCAGCACCAGGGGGCCCACTGAAGCTTTCTTT.

This clone was seen only once. V gene TRBV6-5 combines with J gene TRBJ1-1; TRBD1 is a possible D gene (6 bases). Deletions cut 5 bases from V and 4 bases from J, with 11 bases between. CDR1 MNHEY and CDR2 SVGAGI come from the germline V gene. The CDR3 runs 13 residues. The CDR3 spells CASSEGGFTEAFF. CDR3 bases: TGTGCCAGCAGTGAGGGGGGGTTCACTGAAGCTTTCTTT.

This clone was counted a single time. The rearrangement joins TRBV5-8 to TRBJ1-5; no definite D call. The CDR3 spans 14 residues. CDR1 is SGHTS, CDR2 YDEGEE, per germline. With 1 base removed from V and 4 bases from J, the gap between germline ends came to 9 bases. The CDR3 nucleotides are TGTGCCAGCAGCTTGAGTCAGTTTAATCAGCCCCAGCATTTT. Its protein is CASSLSQFNQPQHF.

The chain recombines TRBV21-1 with TRBJ2-5; the DNA was not compared with TRBD2, the D call given in the table. TRBV21-1 is assigned pseudogene status. This CDR3 region has 18 residues. The CDR3 region has the DNA TGTGCCAGCAGCAAAGGCCGGGAGAGCGGGGGGATAAAAGAGACCCAGTACTTC. Translated, it gives CASSKGRESGGIKETQYF.

This clone was seen more than once but under ten times. The genes are TRBV19 and TRBJ1-2, with D possibly matching TRBD1 (5 bases). Deletions cut 8 bases from V and 2 bases from J, with 12 bases between. Per the germline V gene, CDR1 is LNHDA and CDR2 is SQIVND (reference sequence). There are 13 residues in the CDR3. The DNA of the CDR3 is TGTGCCAGTCGGGGGACCGGGAACTATGGCTACACCTTC. It translates to CASRGTGNYGYTF.

The rearrangement uses TRBV5-1 and TRBJ2-3, with TRBD1 identical over 10 bases. The junction had 5 bases not matched to a gene; V was cut back by 0 bases and J by 4 bases. There are 16 residues in the CDR3. Germline V gene sequence: CDR1 SGHRS, CDR2 YFSETQ. CDR3 in DNA: TGCGCCAGCAGCTTGGGACAGGGGGCGAATTCAGATACGCAGTATTTT. Protein product: CASSLGQGANSDTQYF.

The rearrangement links TRBV28 to TRBJ1-2, with D tentatively TRBD1 (5 bases). Germline loops: CDR1 MDHEN, CDR2 SYDVKM. The V end lost 4 bases, the J end lost 6 bases, and 12 bases lay between the germline ends. CDR3 length equals 13 residues. For the CDR3, the DNA is TGTGCCAGCAGTTGGGTCAGGGAACATGGCTACACCTTC. Amino acid sequence: CASSWVREHGYTF.